Listed here are 27 T cell receptor beta chains from one sample, sequenced in a study of regulatory T cells in long-lasting Graves disease. For TCR beta, libraries came from iRepertoire HTBI primers and Arm-PCR of CDR3 regions. TCRdb used MiXCR to reprocess the multiplex PCR reads, holding one entry per CDR3 protein. Among hundreds of thousands of distinct CDR3 sequences listed, about 13% were seen once. The time point was: newly diagnosed GD, antithyroid drugs for less than 3 months. RNA from PBMCs was the source of the TCR library. A further study also used this sample, focusing on T cells in Graves' hyperthyroidism and ophthalmopathy.

The specimen comprised peripheral blood mononuclear cells (PBMCs), sampled at new diagnosis, from a patient treated with antithyroid drugs. Receptors were obtained from a man aged 30-40 years with Graves disease.

This clonotype was detected a few times. The chain has TRBV5-1 and TRBJ1-1; possible D gene TRBD1, 6 bases. CDR3 length: 13 amino acids. V dropped 1 base and J dropped 5 bases, with 9 bases sitting between them. The germline V gene encodes CDR1 SGHRS and CDR2 YFSETQ. The CDR3 nucleotides are TGCGCCAGCAGCTTGCCCAGGGGAACTGAAGCTTTCTTT. It translates to CASSLPRGTEAFF. The variable domain in full, completed from reference TRBV5-1 and TRBJ1-1, reads KAGVTQTPRYLIKTRGQQVTLSCSPISGHRSVSWYQQTPGQGLQFLFEYFSETQRNKGNFPGRFSGRQFSNSRSEMNVSTLELGDSALYLCASSLPRGTEAFFGQGTRLTVV.

This clonotype has at least ten counts. The chain links TRBV2 to TRBJ2-7; 7 bases are shared with TRBD2. Trimming cost V 7 bases and J 0 bases; bases outside gene matches: 6. The CDR3 runs 14 residues. Germline CDR1 and CDR2: SNHLY and FYNNEI. CDR3 sequence (DNA): TGTGCCAGCAACTTAGGGGACTACTCCTACGAGCAGTACTTC. It codes for CASNLGDYSYEQYF.

In this sample, this clonotype turned up a few times. The V and J genes are TRBV6-2 or TRBV6-3 and TRBJ1-5; 8 bases match TRBD1. In germline, CDR1 is MNHEY, CDR2 SVGEGT. The CDR3 is made up of 15 amino acids. V lost 2 bases, J lost 2 bases, and 2 bases stayed unmatched. Written as DNA, the CDR3 is TGTGCCAGCAGTTACATGGGACAGGGCAATCAGCCCCAGCATTTT. It is translated as CASSYMGQGNQPQHF.

This clonotype has at least ten counts. This sequence joins TRBV12-3 or TRBV12-4 and TRBJ2-1; 9 bases line up with TRBD2. V was clipped by 6 bases and J by 0 bases; unmatched bases: 3. This CDR3 comprises 15 residues. The CDR3 loop reads CASSHSGSSYNEQFF. CDR3 nucleotides: TGTGCCAGCAGCCATAGCGGGAGCTCCTACAATGAGCAGTTCTTC.

This clonotype was recorded at least ten times. The rearrangement joins TRBV5-5 to TRBJ2-7, with D perhaps assigned TRBD1 or TRBD2 (5 bases each). The V gene lost 5 bases and the J gene lost 1 base, with 16 bases spanning the gap. Germline loops: CDR1 SGHKS, CDR2 YYEKEE (reference sequence). This CDR3 contains 15 residues. The CDR3 bases are TGTGCCAGCAGGACCGGGACCATGAGATCCTACGAGCAGTACTTC. This codes for CASRTGTMRSYEQYF.

The V gene is TRBV10-2, the J gene TRBJ2-7; D perhaps matches TRBD1 (6 bases). The V end lost 0 bases, the J end lost 0 bases, and 9 bases lay between the germline ends. CDR1 and CDR2 from the germline V gene are WSHSY and SAAADI. CDR3 length equals 15 residues. The CDR3: CASSESRGSSYEQYF. CDR3 in DNA: TGCGCCAGCAGTGAGTCGAGGGGGAGCTCCTACGAGCAGTACTTC.

This clonotype was detected many times. The J gene is TRBJ2-7, the V gene TRBV10-2; 7 nucleotides line up with TRBD1. Germline CDR1 is WSHSY and CDR2 is SAAADI. CDR3 length: 16 amino acids. With 4 bases clipped from V and 2 bases from J, the junction kept 11 bases outside the gene matches. CDR3 residues: CASSGPNRGLPYEQYF. DNA of the CDR3: TGCGCCAGCAGTGGTCCCAACAGGGGCCTTCCCTACGAGCAGTACTTC.

This clonotype appeared many times. The chain carries TRBV19 and TRBJ1-1; D remains ambiguous. The CDR3 runs to 16 residues. V lost 7 bases and J lost 1, with 19 bases in between. Germline V CDR1 and CDR2: LNHDA, SQIVND (reference sequence). CDR3 DNA sequence: TGTGCCAGTACCCGGGCGACTGTGGGAACGAACACTGAAGCTTTCTTT. Its protein is CASTRATVGTNTEAFF. Full variable domain (rest looked up from reference TRBV19 and TRBJ1-1): DGGITQSPKYLFRKEGQNVTLSCEQNLNHDAMYWYRQDPGQGLRLIYYSQIVNDFQKGDIAEGYSVSREKKESFPLTVTSAQKNPTAFYLCASTRATVGTNTEAFFGQGTRLTVV.

This clonotype was picked up many times. The CDR3 nucleotides read TGTGCCATTTTACTGTTTGGGAGCAGCTCCTACAATGAGCAGTTCTTC. Its protein is CAILLFGSSSYNEQFF. The chain links TRBV7-2 to TRBJ2-1, with a tentative D call TRBD2 (5 bases). Trimming cost V 10 bases and J 0 bases, with 19 bases left between them. The germline V gene encodes CDR1 SGHTA and CDR2 FQGNSA. The CDR3 runs 16 residues.

This clonotype showed up many times. The chain is built from TRBV29-1 and TRBJ2-1; 11 nucleotides line up with TRBD2. The length of the CDR3 is 18 residues. Germline CDR1 SQVTM, CDR2 ANQGSEA. V was pared by 4 bases and J by 10 bases, with 21 bases of the junction left unmatched. The DNA of the CDR3 is TGCAGCGTTGGGGGACAGGGAGTAAGGCTAGCGGGAGGAGGGGAGCAGTTCTTC. It specifies CSVGGQGVRLAGGGEQFF.

This clonotype was seen more than once but under ten times. This chain uses TRBV19 with TRBJ2-3, with 8 positions matching TRBD2. This CDR3 region has 14 residues. Looked up from germline, CDR1 is LNHDA and CDR2 is SQIVND (reference sequence). The V segment lost 7 bases and the J segment 4 bases; nucleotides outside the gene matches: 7. CDR3 amino acids: CASTHSGTADTQYF. The CDR3 region has the DNA TGTGCCAGTACTCATAGCGGGACGGCAGATACGCAGTATTTT.

At least ten counts were recorded for this clonotype. This chain connects TRBV12-3 or TRBV12-4 to TRBJ2-3, with D unresolved. The CDR3 has 16 amino acids. Trimming removed 5 bases at V and 0 bases at J, with 15 bases between. This CDR3 reads CASSPTLRPSTDTQYF. The CDR3 DNA reads as TGTGCCAGCAGTCCCACTTTGCGGCCTAGCACAGATACGCAGTATTTT.

Ten or more counts support this clonotype. The chain has TRBV20-1 and TRBJ1-1; 9 bases line up with TRBD1. The germline V gene has CDR1 DFQATT and CDR2 SNEGSKA (reference sequence). This CDR3 comprises 14 residues. After removal of 4 bases from V and 0 bases from J, the junction contained 3 bases not matched to a gene. CDR3 loop: CSAKQGAMNTEAFF. As DNA, the CDR3 is TGCAGTGCTAAACAGGGGGCGATGAACACTGAAGCTTTCTTT.

This clonotype was counted at least ten times. The chain uses TRBV10-3 and TRBJ2-3; D ambiguous. The germline gives CDR1 ENHRY, CDR2 SYGVKD. The CDR3 spans 16 residues. The V gene lost 3 bases and the J gene lost 6 bases, with 19 bases spanning the gap. The CDR3 loop reads CAISDKWMLERDTQYF. The CDR3 coding sequence is TGTGCCATCAGTGATAAGTGGATGCTAGAGAGGGATACGCAGTATTTT.

This clonotype showed up just a few times. The chain joins TRBV14 to TRBJ2-2; 7 bases are a match to TRBD1. Per the germline V gene, CDR1 is SGHDN and CDR2 is FVKESK. V shed 6 bases and J 4 bases; nucleotides not matched to a gene: 8. CDR3 length: 15 amino acids. The CDR3 here is CASRQGTALTGELFF. DNA of the CDR3: TGTGCCAGCAGACAGGGGACAGCCCTCACCGGGGAGCTGTTTTTT.

This clonotype was counted ten times or more. The J gene is TRBJ2-5, the V gene TRBV7-9; 7 bases are a match to TRBD1. Germline V CDR1 and CDR2: SEHNR, FQNEAQ (reference sequence). This CDR3 has 15 amino acids. Trimming at V came to 4 bases and at J to 2 bases, leaving 7 bases not matched to a gene. In nucleotides, the CDR3 is TGTGCCAGCAGCTCCGGCGGACAGGTACAAGAGACCCAGTACTTC. Its translation is CASSSGGQVQETQYF. The entire variable domain, with the rest obtained from reference TRBV7-9 and TRBJ2-5, is as follows: DTGVSQNPRHKITKRGQNVTFRCDPISEHNRLYWYRQTLGQGPEFLTYFQNEAQLEKSRLLSDRFSAERPKGSFSTLEIQRTEQGDSAMYLCASSSGGQVQETQYFGPGTRLLVL.

This clonotype came up many times. The V gene is TRBV20-1, the J gene TRBJ1-1; D is ambiguous. The V gene's germline CDR1 is DFQATT and CDR2 SNEGSKA (reference sequence). The CDR3 spans 12 residues. DNA for the CDR3: TGCCGCGGTGCCAGCATGAACACTGAAGCTTTCTTT. Translating it yields CRGASMNTEAFF.

The CDR3 bases are TGCAGTGCCCCCGCCAGTTATAACACCGGGGAGCTGTTTTTT. Its protein product is CSAPASYNTGELFF. The genes are TRBV20-1 and TRBJ2-2; D remains unclear. Germline CDR1 DFQATT, CDR2 SNEGSKA (reference sequence). The CDR3 covers 14 residues. V was pared by 6 bases and J by 2 bases, with 13 bases between.

J is TRBJ2-5 and V is TRBV5-1, with D uncertain. Per the germline V gene, CDR1 is SGHRS and CDR2 is YFSETQ. Trimming took off 4 bases at V and 2 bases at J, with 9 bases between the two ends. The CDR3 length is 13 residues. The CDR3 region has the DNA TGCGCCAGCAGCCTACAGAGACAAGAGACCCAGTACTTC. This encodes CASSLQRQETQYF.

This clonotype was found many times. This chain links TRBV12-3 or TRBV12-4 with TRBJ1-2; D possibly corresponds to TRBD1 (6 bases). The CDR3 runs 14 residues. Trimming pared 1 base from V and 8 bases from J, leaving 14 bases between. CDR3 sequence: CASSLEWQGMGYTF. The CDR3 nucleotides are TGTGCCAGCAGTTTAGAATGGCAGGGGATGGGCTACACCTTC.

In this sample, this clonotype turned up many times. This sequence joins TRBV12-3 or TRBV12-4 and TRBJ1-5; 9 bases line up with TRBD1. V shed 6 bases and J 5 bases; nucleotides not matched to a gene: 8. The CDR3 is 15 amino acids. CDR3: CASSLQGDRDQPQHF. The CDR3, as DNA: TGTGCCAGCAGCCTTCAGGGGGACAGGGATCAGCCCCAGCATTTT.

The sample holds a few counts of this clonotype. The gene calls are TRBV7-3 and TRBJ1-2; D gene ambiguous. The V end was cut by 7 bases, the J end by 8 bases, with 11 bases between. Germline lookup yields CDR1 SGHTA and CDR2 FQGTGA. CDR3 length: 11 residues. In DNA, the CDR3 is TGTGCCAGCAAGCGGGTGAAGGGCTACACCTTC. Its protein product is CASKRVKGYTF.

This clonotype turned up a few times. The V gene is TRBV5-1, the J gene TRBJ1-3; 7 nucleotides align to TRBD1. V trimming: 5 bases; J trimming: 0 bases; junction bases outside the gene matches: 8. Germline V gene lookup returns CDR1 SGHRS and CDR2 YFSETQ. CDR3 length: 16 amino acids. As DNA, the CDR3 is TGCGCCAGCAGTCGCGGGACAGCCAACTCTGGAAACACCATATATTTT. It codes for CASSRGTANSGNTIYF. Variable domain in full (rest from reference TRBV5-1 and TRBJ1-3): KAGVTQTPRYLIKTRGQQVTLSCSPISGHRSVSWYQQTPGQGLQFLFEYFSETQRNKGNFPGRFSGRQFSNSRSEMNVSTLELGDSALYLCASSRGTANSGNTIYFGEGSWLTVV.

This clonotype has at least ten counts. The chain employs TRBV12-3 or TRBV12-4 and TRBJ1-6, with TRBD1 identical over 7 bases. This CDR3 is built from 16 residues. The J segment lost 4 bases and the V segment lost 8 bases, leaving 11 bases of the junction unmatched. CDR3 in amino acids: CASGPPGTAYNSPLHF. The CDR3 nucleotides are TGTGCCAGCGGCCCTCCTGGGACAGCTTATAATTCACCCCTCCACTTT.

This clonotype was observed a few times. The genes are TRBV27 and TRBJ2-3; D unclear. Per germline, CDR1 MNHEY and CDR2 SMNVEV (reference sequence). V lost 5 bases to trimming and J lost 0 bases, with 12 bases between them. This CDR3 contains 15 residues. CDR3 region: CASSVKGASTDTQYF. The CDR3 nucleotides read TGTGCCAGCAGTGTTAAGGGCGCTAGCACAGATACGCAGTATTTT.

This clonotype was detected many times. The V and J genes are TRBV6-1 and TRBJ2-7; D is unresolved. Germline values: CDR1 MNHNS, CDR2 SASEGT. The CDR3 sequence is 13 residues long. Trimming pared 5 bases from V and 4 bases from J, leaving 12 bases between. The CDR3 DNA sequence: TGTGCCAGCAGTCCTTCGACCTTATACGAGCAGTACTTC. Translating gives CASSPSTLYEQYF.

The sample holds many counts of this clonotype. The rearrangement uses TRBV28 and TRBJ2-7; TRBD2 matches 10 bases. Germline-derived CDR1 and CDR2 are MDHEN and SYDVKM. CDR3 length equals 15 residues. V was clipped by 5 bases and J by 5 bases; unmatched bases: 9. DNA for the CDR3: TGTGCCAGCAGTACTATAGCGGGAGGAAAACACGAGCAGTACTTC. Amino acid sequence: CASSTIAGGKHEQYF.